This TCR beta chain was found in a study of beta chain features in type 1 diabetes. Study results and limitations: Shortening of TCRB CDR3s, moderate but significant, appeared in all four CD4+ subsets of Type 1 diabetes patients. Any PCR bias toward short templates would affect both groups alike. More deletions and fewer insertions at VDJ junctions were found in patients with type 1 diabetes.

Of the isolated RNA, all was reverse transcribed, and so the sequenced material was expressed TCRB transcripts. Measured with immunoSEQ multiplex PCR; TCRdb has only the in-frame clones, and not every one. The data contain about 170,000 clones, approximately 8.1% of them seen just once; the ten biggest clones take up 0.5%. The length of the CDR3 is 14 residues. Per germline, CDR1 SNHLY and CDR2 FYNNEI. V was clipped by 2 bases and J by 4 bases, with 9 bases between them. For this clone: Its cognate antigen is unknown.

The source is a man younger than 35 with type 1 diabetes. Source material: central memory CD4+ T cells from blood. The V and J genes are TRBV2 and TRBJ1-5; D not resolved. The CDR3 protein is CASSERRVNQPQHF. The DNA of the CDR3 is TGTGCCAGCAGTGAACGGCGGGTTAATCAGCCCCAGCATTTT. Looking up the rest from reference TRBV2 and TRBJ1-5 gives the full variable domain: EPEVTQTPSHQVTQMGQEVILRCVPISNHLYFYWYRQILGQKVEFLVSFYNNEISEKSEIFDDQFSVERPDGSNFTLKIRSTKLEDSAMYFCASSERRVNQPQHFGDGTRLSIL.